The 20 T cell receptor beta chains in this list originate from one sample, sequenced in a study of T-cell reconstitution after alpha-beta-depleted transplantation in children. Preparation of the TCRbeta library involved a method that used unique molecular identifiers. TCRdb re-called the PCR reads through MiXCR, storing one row per CDR3 protein. Of some 300,000 distinct CDR3 sequences listed, under 13% are singletons. This specimen consisted of PBMCs from the stem cell graft donor, obtained from the stem cell graft. Receptors originate from a human donor who donated a stem cell graft to a child with acute lymphoblastic leukemia.

This chain connects TRBV5-6 to TRBJ1-2; D might be TRBD1 (5 bases). The CDR3 is made up of 13 amino acids. Trimming pared 3 bases from V and 3 bases from J, leaving 9 bases between. Germline CDR1 reads SGHDT; CDR2 reads YYEEEE. The CDR3: CASSSTEYYGYTF. The CDR3 DNA sequence: TGTGCCAGCAGCTCGACAGAGTACTATGGCTACACCTTC.

This clonotype was counted ten times or more. The CDR3 sequence is CASSLASGKNIQYF. The CDR3 coding sequence is TGTGCCAGCAGCTTAGCGAGCGGGAAAAACATTCAGTACTTC. V usage is TRBV7-2 and J usage is TRBJ2-4; D possibly corresponds to TRBD2 (6 bases). The germline CDR1 and CDR2 sequences are SGHTA and FQGNSA. The CDR3 runs to 14 residues. The V and J ends lost 0 bases and 4 bases respectively, with 7 bases between them.

This clonotype showed up just a few times. The CDR3 protein is CSAATGDEQFF. The CDR3 bases are TGCAGCGCCGCGACGGGCGATGAGCAGTTCTTC. The chain links TRBV29-1 to TRBJ2-1; D uncertain. Germline CDR1 reads SQVTM; CDR2 reads ANQGSEA. V lost 7 bases and J lost 8, with 12 bases in between. This CDR3 has 11 residues.

The V call is TRBV12-3 or TRBV12-4, the J call TRBJ2-1, with 12 positions matching TRBD2. The CDR3 sequence is 16 residues long. J lost 6 bases, V lost 6 bases, and 9 bases had no gene match. The CDR3, as DNA: TGTGCCAGCAGCCTAGGCTCTAGCGGGAGGGGCAATGAGCAGTTCTTC. The encoded protein is CASSLGSSGRGNEQFF.

V and J are TRBV28 and TRBJ2-7, with 8 positions matching TRBD2. This CDR3 comprises 15 residues. V was clipped by 4 bases and J by 4 bases; unmatched bases: 9. Per the germline V gene, CDR1 is MDHEN and CDR2 is SYDVKM. The CDR3 loop is CASSSPSGSQYEQYF. DNA of the CDR3: TGTGCCAGCAGTTCCCCAAGCGGGAGTCAGTACGAGCAGTACTTC.

This clonotype was observed a handful of times. The chain recombines TRBV7-9 with TRBJ2-5, with 8 bases lining up with TRBD1. V was pared by 5 bases and J by 6 bases, with 17 bases of the junction left unmatched. Per germline, CDR1 SEHNR and CDR2 FQNEAQ (reference sequence). The CDR3 has 17 residues. CDR3 in DNA: TGTGCCAGCAGCCCCCCCCCCGGGCAGGGGGCAGGGAAGACCCAGTACTTC. It is translated as CASSPPPGQGAGKTQYF.

The sample holds a few counts of this clonotype. The V gene is TRBV4-1, the J gene TRBJ1-5; D call uncertain. Germline V gene data show CDR1 as MGHRA and CDR2 as YSYEKL. V lost 1 base and J 0 bases, leaving 7 bases between the germline ends. The CDR3 extends over 15 amino acids. CDR3 sequence (DNA): TGCGCCAGCAGCCAAGCAGGTCTTAGCAATCAGCCCCAGCATTTT. Translating gives CASSQAGLSNQPQHF.

This clonotype was seen ten or more times. The rearrangement uses TRBV29-1 and TRBJ1-1; 7 bases are shared with TRBD1. The germline CDR1 and CDR2 sequences are SQVTM and ANQGSEA. The CDR3 contains 11 residues. Trimming removed 6 bases from V and 6 bases from J; junction bases left unmatched: 4. CDR3 loop: CSVRDSSEAFF. In nucleotides, the CDR3 is TGCAGCGTACGGGACAGCTCTGAAGCTTTCTTT. The full variable domain, completed using reference TRBV29-1 and TRBJ1-1, is SAVISQKPSRDICQRGTSLTIQCQVDSQVTMMFWYRQQPGQSLTLIATANQGSEATYESGFVIDKFPISRPNLTFSTLTVSNMSPEDSSIYLCSVRDSSEAFFGQGTRLTVV.

This clonotype was found a few times. The CDR3 sequence is CASSLGTGYTDTQYF. CDR3 nucleotides: TGTGCCAGCAGCTTGGGGACAGGGTACACAGATACGCAGTATTTT. This chain links TRBV7-3 with TRBJ2-3; TRBD1 matches 9 bases. The V gene's germline CDR1 is SGHTA and CDR2 FQGTGA. V lost 3 bases and J lost 2; bases outside the gene matches: 3. This CDR3 has 15 residues.

The chain's CDR3 is CASSGGRAQFF. The DNA for the CDR3 is TGCGCCAGCAGCGGCGGGAGGGCCCAGTTCTTC. The V call is TRBV5-1, the J call TRBJ2-1; 9 bases align to TRBD2. Germline CDR1 reads SGHRS; CDR2 reads YFSETQ. This CDR3 is built from 11 residues. V shed 4 bases and J 13 bases; nucleotides not matched to a gene: 3.

The sample holds a few counts of this clonotype. V is TRBV4-3 and J is TRBJ2-3; 8 positions agree with TRBD2. V was pared by 0 bases and J by 1 base, with 6 bases of the junction left unmatched. Germline V gene lookup returns CDR1 LGHNA and CDR2 YSLEER. The CDR3 is 17 residues long. The CDR3 DNA follows: TGCGCCAGCAGCCAAGATCGGGCGGGAGGCCGCACAGATACGCAGTATTTT. It codes for CASSQDRAGGRTDTQYF.

This clonotype occurred many times. The chain has TRBV25-1 and TRBJ1-3; D possibly corresponds to TRBD1 (5 bases). This CDR3 has 16 amino acids. V shed 4 bases and J shed 0 bases, with 13 bases lying between them. Per the germline V gene, CDR1 is MGHDK and CDR2 is SYGVNS. In DNA form, the CDR3 reads TGTGCCAGCAGTGCCCAAGGACACGGCTCTGGAAACACCATATATTTT. Encoded protein: CASSAQGHGSGNTIYF.

The chain has TRBV24-1 and TRBJ1-2, with D perhaps TRBD1 (5 bases). The CDR3 is 14 residues long. CDR1 and CDR2 (germline): KGHDR, SFDVKD. The V end lost 2 bases, the J end lost 5 bases, and 11 bases lay between the germline ends. CDR3: CATSDSGTRYGYTF. The CDR3 DNA reads as TGTGCCACCAGTGATTCAGGGACTCGGTATGGCTACACCTTC.

This clonotype was counted between two and nine times. V usage is TRBV4-2 and J usage is TRBJ1-4, with D possibly matching TRBD1 (6 bases). Trimming shortened V by 1 base and J by 0 bases, and 12 bases separated the two germline ends. The CDR3 consists of 17 residues. CDR1 and CDR2 (germline): LGHNA, YNFKEQ. The CDR3, as DNA: TGTGCCAGCAGCCAAGTTTGGACAGAAGCAACTAATGAAAAACTGTTTTTT. Encoded protein: CASSQVWTEATNEKLFF.

The chain combines TRBV19 with TRBJ1-2; 10 bases fit TRBD1. J lost 7 bases, V lost 5 bases, and 7 bases had no gene match. This CDR3 comprises 14 residues. In germline, CDR1 is LNHDA, CDR2 SQIVND (reference sequence). In DNA form, the CDR3 reads TGTGCCAGTAGTCTCGACAGGGGGCAAGGTGGCTACACCTTC. It specifies CASSLDRGQGGYTF.

The CDR3 here is CAWSWGPGGTDTQYF. The CDR3 coding sequence is TGTGCCTGGAGTTGGGGTCCAGGGGGAACAGATACGCAGTATTTT. V usage is TRBV30 and J usage is TRBJ2-3; 7 positions match TRBD1. There are 15 residues in the CDR3. J gave up 3 bases and V 2 bases, and 8 bases lay outside the gene matches. CDR1 is GTSNPN and CDR2 is SVGIG in the germline V gene (reference sequence).

This clonotype was counted between two and nine times. V gene TRBV20-1 combines with J gene TRBJ2-7; unclear D gene. The germline V gene encodes CDR1 DFQATT and CDR2 SNEGSKA (reference sequence). The CDR3 loop spans 14 amino acids. With 5 bases removed from V and 0 bases from J, the gap between germline ends came to 14 bases. The CDR3 loop reads CSAPSQSFSYEQYF. The DNA for the CDR3 is TGCAGTGCTCCATCGCAAAGCTTCTCCTACGAGCAGTACTTC.

This clonotype was detected many times. The V gene is TRBV20-1, the J gene TRBJ2-7, with TRBD2 matching 13 bases. From germline, CDR1 is DFQATT and CDR2 SNEGSKA (reference sequence). After removal of 5 bases from V and 5 bases from J, the junction contained 0 bases not matched to a gene. The CDR3 consists of 12 residues. CDR3 residues: CSAGTSGNEQYF. CDR3 coding DNA: TGCAGTGCTGGGACTAGCGGGAACGAGCAGTACTTC.

This clonotype has only a few counts. The V and J genes are TRBV7-2 and TRBJ1-2; 9 bases map to TRBD1. CDR3 size: 14 residues. Germline CDR1 is SGHTA and CDR2 is FQGNSA. Trimming removed 4 bases from V and 8 bases from J; junction bases left unmatched: 8. The CDR3 loop is CASSSRDRVVGYTF. The CDR3 region has the DNA TGTGCCAGCAGCTCCCGGGACAGGGTCGTCGGCTACACCTTC.

This clonotype has only a few counts. The chain recombines TRBV19 with TRBJ1-1; no clear D. Trimming removed 1 base from V and 6 bases from J, with 9 bases in between. This CDR3 is built from 13 residues. In germline, CDR1 is LNHDA, CDR2 SQIVND (reference sequence). Here the CDR3 reads CASSIGPRAEAFF. Written as DNA, the CDR3 is TGTGCCAGTAGTATAGGTCCGAGGGCTGAAGCTTTCTTT.